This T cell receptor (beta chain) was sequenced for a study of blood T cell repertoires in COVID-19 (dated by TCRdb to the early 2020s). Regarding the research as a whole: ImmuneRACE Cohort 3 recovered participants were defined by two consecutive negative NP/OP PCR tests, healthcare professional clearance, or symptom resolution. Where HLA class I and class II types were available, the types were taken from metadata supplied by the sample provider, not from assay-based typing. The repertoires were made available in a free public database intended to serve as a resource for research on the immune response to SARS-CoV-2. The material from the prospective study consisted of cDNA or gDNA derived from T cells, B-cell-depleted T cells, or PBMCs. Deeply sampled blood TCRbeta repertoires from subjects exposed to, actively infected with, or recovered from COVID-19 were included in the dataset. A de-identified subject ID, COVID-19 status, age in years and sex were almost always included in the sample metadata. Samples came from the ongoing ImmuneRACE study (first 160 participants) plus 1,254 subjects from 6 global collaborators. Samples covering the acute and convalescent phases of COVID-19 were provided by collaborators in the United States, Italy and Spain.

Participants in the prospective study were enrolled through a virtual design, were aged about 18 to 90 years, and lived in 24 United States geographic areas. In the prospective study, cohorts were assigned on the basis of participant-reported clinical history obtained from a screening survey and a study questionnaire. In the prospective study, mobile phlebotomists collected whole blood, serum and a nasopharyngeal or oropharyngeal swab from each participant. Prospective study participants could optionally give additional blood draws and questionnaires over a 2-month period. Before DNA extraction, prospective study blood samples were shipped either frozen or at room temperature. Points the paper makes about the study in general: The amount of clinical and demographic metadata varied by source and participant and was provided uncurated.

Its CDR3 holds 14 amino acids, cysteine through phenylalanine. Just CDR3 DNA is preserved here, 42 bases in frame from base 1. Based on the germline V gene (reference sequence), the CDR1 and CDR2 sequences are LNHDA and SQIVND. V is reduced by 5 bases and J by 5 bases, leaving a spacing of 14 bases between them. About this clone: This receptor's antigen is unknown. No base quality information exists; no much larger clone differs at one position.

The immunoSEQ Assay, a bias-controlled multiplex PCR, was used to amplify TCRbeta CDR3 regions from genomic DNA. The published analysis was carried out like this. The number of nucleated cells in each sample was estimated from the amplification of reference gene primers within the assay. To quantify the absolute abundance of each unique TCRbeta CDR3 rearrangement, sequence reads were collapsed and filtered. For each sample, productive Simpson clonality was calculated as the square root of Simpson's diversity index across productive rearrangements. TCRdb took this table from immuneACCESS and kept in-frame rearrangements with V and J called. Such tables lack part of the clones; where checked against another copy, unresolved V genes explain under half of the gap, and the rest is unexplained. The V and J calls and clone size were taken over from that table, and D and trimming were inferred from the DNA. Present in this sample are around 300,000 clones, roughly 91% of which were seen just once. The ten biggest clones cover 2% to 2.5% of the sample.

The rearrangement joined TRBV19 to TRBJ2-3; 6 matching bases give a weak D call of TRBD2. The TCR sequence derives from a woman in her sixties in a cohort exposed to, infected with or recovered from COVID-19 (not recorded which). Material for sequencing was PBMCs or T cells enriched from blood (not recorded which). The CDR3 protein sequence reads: CASSPMRGGDTQYF. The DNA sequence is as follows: TGTGCCAGTAGTCCCATGAGGGGAGGAGATACGCAGTATTTT.